The entry below describes one T cell receptor (beta chain). What it recognizes is unknown. Using constant-segment primers, 5'RACE produced TCR alpha and TCR beta cDNA libraries carrying sample barcodes and UMIs. Via MiXCR, TCRdb re-called the 5' RACE reads, giving one row per CDR3 protein. The sample contains about 320,000 distinct CDR3 sequences, 13% to 15% of which appear only once. The data derive from a study of T-cell memory formation after mild COVID-19. Study-level findings and limits: Nothing confirmed that second-wave clones peaking on day 37 were specific for SARS-CoV-2.

The J segment lost 3 bases and the V segment lost 0 bases, leaving 3 bases of the junction unmatched. Germline loops: CDR1 SGDLS, CDR2 YYNGEE. The CDR3 contains 17 residues. The V gene is TRBV9, the J gene TRBJ2-1; the match to TRBD2 covers 13 bases. Input material: PBMCs or a T cell subset sorted from them (not recorded which). This clonotype was obtained from a man aged 18 to 30 who had mild COVID-19 (a few samples of this study predate the infection). Cell type and time point are not known. CDR3 DNA: TGTGCCAGCAGCGTAGGGACTAGCGGGGGCCACTACAATGAGCAGTTCTTC. It codes for CASSVGTSGGHYNEQFF.